This paragraph covers one T cell receptor beta chain sequence. The antigen this receptor binds is unknown. Base quality data are lacking; no much larger clone is found one base away. Participants in the prospective study were aged 18 to 89 years, lived in 20 to 25 United States geographic areas, and enrolled through a virtual design. In the prospective study, participants were assigned to cohorts based on the clinical history participants reported in a screening survey and a study questionnaire. Recovered participants in ImmuneRACE Cohort 3 were defined by two consecutive negative NP/OP PCR tests, clearance by a healthcare professional, or resolution of symptoms. In the prospective study, mobile phlebotomists collected whole blood, serum and a nasopharyngeal or oropharyngeal swab from each participant. Additional blood draws and questionnaires over an approximately two-month period could optionally be provided by prospective study participants. Prospective study blood samples were shipped either frozen or at room temperature before DNA extraction.

TCRbeta CDR3 regions were amplified from genomic DNA by means of the immunoSEQ Assay, a bias-controlled multiplex PCR. In the paper's pipeline: The number of nucleated cells in each sample was estimated by amplification of reference gene primers within the assay. Sequence reads were collapsed and filtered to measure the absolute abundance of every unique TCRbeta CDR3 rearrangement. For each sample, productive Simpson clonality was calculated as the square root of Simpson's diversity index over productive rearrangements. Held by TCRdb, this immuneACCESS table contains in-frame sequences only and omits some clones. Under half of the omission traces to an unresolved V gene where checked; the cause of the rest is unknown. Clone size and V and J calls were adopted from that table, with D and trimming inferred from the DNA. In this sample the table shows 350,000 to 400,000 clones, approximately 92% of which occur a single time. 0.95% to 1.1% of the sample belongs to the ten largest clones.

This sample stems from a study of blood T cell repertoires in COVID-19 (dated by TCRdb to 2020 to 2022). Regarding the study in general: Samples covering the acute and convalescent phases of COVID-19 were provided by collaborators in the United States, Italy and Spain. The material from the prospective study consisted of cDNA or gDNA derived from T cells, B-cell-depleted T cells, or PBMCs. The dataset comprised deeply sampled blood TCRbeta repertoires from subjects exposed to, actively infected with, or recovered from COVID-19. The repertoires were released in a freely available public database intended as a resource for research on the immune response to SARS-CoV-2. Samples were obtained from the ongoing ImmuneRACE study (first 160 participants) and from approximately 1,200 subjects provided by 6 global collaborators. Sample metadata almost always included a de-identified subject ID, COVID-19 status, age in years and sex. Where available, HLA class I and class II types were taken from metadata supplied by the sample provider and were not determined by assay-based typing.

From the cysteine up to the phenylalanine, the CDR3 has a length of 19 residues. The read is trimmed to its CDR3 DNA, 57 bases read in frame from base 1. V and J are trimmed by 0 bases and 3 bases, and the gene matches miss 6 bases of the junction. The germline V gene supplies CDR1 SGHRS and CDR2 YFSETQ. The investigation overall reported the following: The amount of clinical and demographic metadata varied by source and participant and was provided uncurated.

This receptor was identified in a young man who had recovered from COVID-19. Source material: PBMCs or T cells enriched from blood (not recorded which). The rearrangement joined TRBV5-1 to TRBJ2-1, with 16 bases aligning to TRBD2. The nucleotide sequence is given as TGCGCCAGCAGCTTGGAGGGGACTAGCGGGAGGGCCGACTACAATGAGCAGTTCTTC. This translates into CASSLEGTSGRADYNEQFF.